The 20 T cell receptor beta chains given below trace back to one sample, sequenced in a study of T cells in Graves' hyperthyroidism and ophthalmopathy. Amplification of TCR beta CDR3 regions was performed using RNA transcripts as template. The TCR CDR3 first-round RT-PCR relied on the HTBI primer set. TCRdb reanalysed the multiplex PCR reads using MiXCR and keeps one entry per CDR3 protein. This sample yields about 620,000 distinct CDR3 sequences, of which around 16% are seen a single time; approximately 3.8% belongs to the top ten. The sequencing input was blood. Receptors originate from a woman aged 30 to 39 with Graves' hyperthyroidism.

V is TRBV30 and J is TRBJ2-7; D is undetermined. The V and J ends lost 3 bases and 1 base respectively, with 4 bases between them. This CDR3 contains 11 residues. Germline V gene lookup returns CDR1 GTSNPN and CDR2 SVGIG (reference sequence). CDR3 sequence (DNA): TGTGCCTGGAGATCGTCCTACGAGCAGTACTTC. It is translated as CAWRSSYEQYF.

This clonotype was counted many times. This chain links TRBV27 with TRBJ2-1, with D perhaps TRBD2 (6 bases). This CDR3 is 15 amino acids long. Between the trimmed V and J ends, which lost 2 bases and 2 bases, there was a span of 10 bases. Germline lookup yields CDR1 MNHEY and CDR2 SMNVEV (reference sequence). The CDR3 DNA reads TGTGCCAGCAGTTTAGGGGGACTCCCCTACAATGAGCAGTTCTTC. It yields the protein CASSLGGLPYNEQFF.

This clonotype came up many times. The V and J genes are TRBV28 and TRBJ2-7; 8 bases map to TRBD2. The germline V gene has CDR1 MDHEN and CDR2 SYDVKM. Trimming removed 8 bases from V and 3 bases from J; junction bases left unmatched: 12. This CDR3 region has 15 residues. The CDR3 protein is CASALAGAGGYEQYF. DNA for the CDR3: TGTGCCAGCGCCCTTGCCGGGGCGGGAGGCTACGAGCAGTACTTC.

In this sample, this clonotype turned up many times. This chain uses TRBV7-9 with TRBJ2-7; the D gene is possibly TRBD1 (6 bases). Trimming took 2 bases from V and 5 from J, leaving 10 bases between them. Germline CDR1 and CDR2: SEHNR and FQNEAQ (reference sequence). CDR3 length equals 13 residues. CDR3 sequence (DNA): TGTGCCAGCAGCTTAAGGGGGTTCAACGAGCAGTACTTC. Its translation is CASSLRGFNEQYF.

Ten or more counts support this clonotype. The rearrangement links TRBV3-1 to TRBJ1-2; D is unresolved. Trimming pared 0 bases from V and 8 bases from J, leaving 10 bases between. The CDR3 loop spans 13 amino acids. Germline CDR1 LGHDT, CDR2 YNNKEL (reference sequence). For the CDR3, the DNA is TGTGCCAGCAGCCAAGATGTGACCTGGGGCTACACCTTC. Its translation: CASSQDVTWGYTF.

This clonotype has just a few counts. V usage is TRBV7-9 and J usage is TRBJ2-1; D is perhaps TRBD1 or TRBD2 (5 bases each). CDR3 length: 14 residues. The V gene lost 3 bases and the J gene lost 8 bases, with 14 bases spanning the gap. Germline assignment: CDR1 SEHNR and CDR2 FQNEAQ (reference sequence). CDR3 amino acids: CASSFRRGGDEQFF. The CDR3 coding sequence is TGTGCCAGCAGCTTTAGGCGTGGGGGTGATGAGCAGTTCTTC.

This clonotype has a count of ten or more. The CDR3 protein is CASSSYTKETQYF. DNA for the CDR3: TGTGCCAGCAGTTCCTACACCAAAGAGACCCAGTACTTC. The chain has TRBV12-3 or TRBV12-4 and TRBJ2-5; no reliable D call. The germline V and J ends were trimmed by 4 bases and 3 bases, with 9 bases remaining between them. The CDR3 spans 13 residues.

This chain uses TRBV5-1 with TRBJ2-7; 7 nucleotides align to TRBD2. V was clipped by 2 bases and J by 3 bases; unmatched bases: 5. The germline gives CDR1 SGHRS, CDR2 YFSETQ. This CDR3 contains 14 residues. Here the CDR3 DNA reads TGCGCCAGCAGCTTAGGTGGGAGGGACTACGAGCAGTACTTC. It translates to CASSLGGRDYEQYF.

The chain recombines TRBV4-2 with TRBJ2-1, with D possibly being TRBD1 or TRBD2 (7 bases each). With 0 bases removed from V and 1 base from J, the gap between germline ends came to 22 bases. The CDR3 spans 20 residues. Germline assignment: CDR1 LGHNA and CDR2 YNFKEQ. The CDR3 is CASSQDGEGARLSSYNEQFF. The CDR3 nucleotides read TGTGCCAGCAGCCAAGATGGGGAGGGGGCGAGATTATCTTCCTACAATGAGCAGTTCTTC.

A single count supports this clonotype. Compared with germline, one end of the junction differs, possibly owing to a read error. CDR3 amino acids: CAGSRLAGGTYEQYF. CDR3 nucleotides: TGTGCCGGCAGTCGACTAGCGGGAGGGACCTACGAGCAGTACTTC. This chain joins TRBV6-1 and TRBJ2-7; 14 positions match TRBD2. The CDR3 consists of 15 residues. The germline V gene encodes CDR1 MNHNS and CDR2 SASEGT.

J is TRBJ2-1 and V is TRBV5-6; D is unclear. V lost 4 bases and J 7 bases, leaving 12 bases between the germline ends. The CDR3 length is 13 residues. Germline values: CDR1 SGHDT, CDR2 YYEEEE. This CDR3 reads CASSAGFGNEQFF. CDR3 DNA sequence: TGTGCCAGCAGCGCTGGCTTTGGGAATGAGCAGTTCTTC.

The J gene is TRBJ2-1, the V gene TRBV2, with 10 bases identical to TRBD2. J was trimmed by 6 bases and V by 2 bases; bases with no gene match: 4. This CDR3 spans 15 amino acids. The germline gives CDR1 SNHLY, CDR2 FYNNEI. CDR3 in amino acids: CASSELAGVRNEQFF. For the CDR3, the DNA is TGTGCCAGCAGTGAACTAGCGGGAGTCCGCAATGAGCAGTTCTTC.

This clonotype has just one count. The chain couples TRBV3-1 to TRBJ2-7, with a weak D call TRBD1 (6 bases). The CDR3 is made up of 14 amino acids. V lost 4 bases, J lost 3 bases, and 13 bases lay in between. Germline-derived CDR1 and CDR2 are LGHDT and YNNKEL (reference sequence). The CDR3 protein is CASSLTGPIYEQYF. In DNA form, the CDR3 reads TGTGCCAGCAGCCTCACAGGGCCCATCTACGAGCAGTACTTC.

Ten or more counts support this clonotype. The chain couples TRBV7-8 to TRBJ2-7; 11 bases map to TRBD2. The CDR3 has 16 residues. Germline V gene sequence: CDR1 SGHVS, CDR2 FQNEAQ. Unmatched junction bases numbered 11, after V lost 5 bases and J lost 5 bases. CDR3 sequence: CASSRGTSGRANEQYF. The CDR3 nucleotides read TGTGCCAGCAGCCGCGGAACTAGCGGGAGAGCCAACGAGCAGTACTTC. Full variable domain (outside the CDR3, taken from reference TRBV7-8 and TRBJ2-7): GAGVSQSPRYKVAKRGQDVALRCDPISGHVSLFWYQQALGQGPEFLTYFQNEAQLDKSGLPSDRFFAERPEGSVSTLKIQRTQQEDSAVYLCASSRGTSGRANEQYFGPGTRLTVT.

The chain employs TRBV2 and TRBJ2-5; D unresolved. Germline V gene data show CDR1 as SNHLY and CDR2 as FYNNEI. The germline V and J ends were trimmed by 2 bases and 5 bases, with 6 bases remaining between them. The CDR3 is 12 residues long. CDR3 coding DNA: TGTGCCAGCAGTGAAATTAGGGAGACCCAGTACTTC. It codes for CASSEIRETQYF.

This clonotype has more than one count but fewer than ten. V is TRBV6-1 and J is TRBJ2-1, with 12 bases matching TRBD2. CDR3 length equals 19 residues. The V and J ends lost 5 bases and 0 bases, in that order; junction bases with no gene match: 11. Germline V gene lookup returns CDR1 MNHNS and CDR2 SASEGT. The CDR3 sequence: CASSPRLAGVFSSYNEQFF. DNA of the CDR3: TGTGCCAGCAGTCCAAGACTAGCGGGAGTCTTTAGCTCCTACAATGAGCAGTTCTTC.

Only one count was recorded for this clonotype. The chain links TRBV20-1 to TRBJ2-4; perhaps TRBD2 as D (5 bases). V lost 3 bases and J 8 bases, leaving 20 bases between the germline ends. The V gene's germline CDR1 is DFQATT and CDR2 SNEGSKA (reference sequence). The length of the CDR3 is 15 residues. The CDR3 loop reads CSARLARGPLDIQYF. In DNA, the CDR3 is TGCAGTGCTAGGCTCGCTCGAGGGCCTTTGGACATTCAGTACTTC.

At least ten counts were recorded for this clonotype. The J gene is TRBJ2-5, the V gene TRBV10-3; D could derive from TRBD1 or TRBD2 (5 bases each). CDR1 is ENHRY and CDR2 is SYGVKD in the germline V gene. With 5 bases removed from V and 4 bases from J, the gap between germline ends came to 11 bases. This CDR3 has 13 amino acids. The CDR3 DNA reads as TGTGCCATCAGTCTGGGGGAAGGAGAGACCCAGTACTTC. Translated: CAISLGEGETQYF.

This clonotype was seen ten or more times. CDR3 sequence (DNA): TGCGCCAGCAGCTTGTTAGGGGTAAGCGGGAACACTGAAGCTTTCTTT. Translation gives CASSLLGVSGNTEAFF. The chain uses TRBV5-1 and TRBJ1-1; TRBD1 is a possible D gene (5 bases). This CDR3 has 16 amino acids. Trimming removed 1 base from V and 1 base from J, with 14 bases in between. Germline V gives CDR1 SGHRS, CDR2 YFSETQ.

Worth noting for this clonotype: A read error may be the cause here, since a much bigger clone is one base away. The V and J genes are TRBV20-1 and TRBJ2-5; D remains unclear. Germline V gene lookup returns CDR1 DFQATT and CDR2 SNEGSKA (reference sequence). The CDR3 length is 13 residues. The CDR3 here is CSASEATQEIQYF. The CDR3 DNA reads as TGCAGTGCTAGTGAGGCAACTCAAGAGATCCAGTACTTC.